The next 22 T cell receptor beta chains were all read from a single sample in a study of OX40 agonist ivuxolimab in advanced cancers. The data were produced by immunoSEQ multiplex PCR, yet TCRdb's version contains in-frame clones alone and is incomplete. The table lists about 60,000 clones, about 93% of them singletons. The source material was CD4+ or CD8+ T cells sorted from blood, sampled in a trial of the OX40 agonist ivuxolimab. Every receptor here comes from an adult with an advanced solid tumor such as melanoma, head and neck, liver or kidney cancer.

The J gene is TRBJ2-7, the V gene TRBV6-6; TRBD1 aligns across 11 bases. Per the germline V gene, CDR1 is MNHNY and CDR2 is SVGAGI (reference sequence). V gave up 2 bases and J gave up 3 bases; unmatched junction bases: 0. This CDR3 has 14 residues. The CDR3, as DNA: TGTGCCAGCAGTTACGGGACAGGGGGCTACGAGCAGTACTTC. It translates to CASSYGTGGYEQYF.

This chain links TRBV7-9 with TRBJ2-1; D call uncertain. The ends were cut back, 6 bases at V and 10 bases at J, with 16 bases in the middle. Germline CDR1 is SEHNR and CDR2 is FQNEAQ (reference sequence). The CDR3 is 13 residues long. CDR3 DNA: TGTGCCAGCAGTCCCGACTGGCTGAGGGAGCAGTTCTTC. Amino acids: CASSPDWLREQFF.

The rearrangement joins TRBV28 to TRBJ2-5; 10 bases are a match to TRBD1. The length of the CDR3 is 17 residues. Germline loops: CDR1 MDHEN, CDR2 SYDVKM. J was trimmed by 5 bases and V by 5 bases; bases with no gene match: 14. The CDR3 bases are TGTGCCAGCAGTCCCTACCCGGGACAGGGGTTCATGGAGACCCAGTACTTC. It translates to CASSPYPGQGFMETQYF.

The chain combines TRBV27 with TRBJ2-1, with 12 bases lining up with TRBD2. J lost 8 bases, V lost 4 bases, and 6 bases had no gene match. CDR1 is MNHEY, CDR2 SMNVEV, per germline (reference sequence). The CDR3 runs 15 residues. The chain's CDR3 is CASSWTSGTIHEQFF. In DNA form, the CDR3 reads TGTGCCAGCAGTTGGACTAGCGGGACAATCCATGAGCAGTTCTTC.

This chain joins TRBV5-4 and TRBJ1-2; 7 nucleotides align to TRBD1. The CDR3 extends over 14 amino acids. Trimming took 5 bases from V and 1 from J; bases not matched to a gene: 5. Germline values: CDR1 SGHNT, CDR2 YYREEE (reference sequence). The CDR3 is CASSRDRFNYGYTF. The DNA of the CDR3 is TGTGCCAGCAGTCGGGACAGATTTAACTATGGCTACACCTTC. The whole variable domain, remainder taken from reference TRBV5-4 and TRBJ1-2, is ETGVTQSPTHLIKTRGQQVTLRCSSQSGHNTVSWYQQALGQGPQFIFQYYREEENGRGNFPPRFSGLQFPNYSSELNVNALELDDSALYLCASSRDRFNYGYTFGSGTRLTVV.

The rearrangement links TRBV4-1 to TRBJ1-1; weak D call: TRBD1 (6 bases). V was shortened by 3 bases and J by 1 base, with 12 bases between the two germline ends. CDR1 MGHRA and CDR2 YSYEKL come from the germline V gene. This CDR3 has 15 amino acids. The CDR3 nucleotides read TGCGCCAGCAGCCAGCGGGACAACCCGAACACTGAAGCTTTCTTT. Its protein product is CASSQRDNPNTEAFF.

This chain uses TRBV19 with TRBJ2-7, with 7 bases that match TRBD1. The CDR3 sequence is 14 residues long. After removal of 4 bases from V and 3 bases from J, the junction contained 6 bases not matched to a gene. From germline, CDR1 is LNHDA and CDR2 SQIVND (reference sequence). The CDR3: CASSRTGPNYEQYF. The CDR3 DNA is TGTGCCAGTAGTAGGACAGGACCAAACTACGAGCAGTACTTC. Complete variable domain (other parts from reference TRBV19 and TRBJ2-7): DGGITQSPKYLFRKEGQNVTLSCEQNLNHDAMYWYRQDPGQGLRLIYYSQIVNDFQKGDIAEGYSVSREKKESFPLTVTSAQKNPTAFYLCASSRTGPNYEQYFGPGTRLTVT.

The V gene is TRBV5-1, the J gene TRBJ2-7, with 7 bases identical to TRBD1. After removal of 4 bases from V and 2 bases from J, the junction contained 12 bases not matched to a gene. Germline CDR1 reads SGHRS; CDR2 reads YFSETQ. The CDR3 extends over 16 amino acids. CDR3 DNA: TGCGCCAGCAGCCTTTCGATGACAGGGTTCCCCTACGAGCAGTACTTC. Its protein product is CASSLSMTGFPYEQYF.

The CDR3 sequence: CASSLGVNQPQHF. CDR3 nucleotides: TGTGCCAGCAGCCTCGGGGTAAATCAGCCCCAGCATTTT. The V gene is TRBV6-1, the J gene TRBJ1-5; D not certain. V gave up 6 bases and J gave up 4 bases, with 10 bases separating them. CDR1 MNHNS and CDR2 SASEGT come from the germline V gene. The CDR3 sequence is 13 residues long.

V gene TRBV9 combines with J gene TRBJ1-2; D possibly corresponds to TRBD1 (6 bases). Trimming left V 2 bases short and J 8 bases short, with 19 bases between. Germline-derived CDR1 and CDR2 are SGDLS and YYNGEE. The CDR3 extends over 15 amino acids. CDR3 coding DNA: TGTGCCAGCAGCGTTACGGACAGCCTCTCAAGGGGCTACACCTTC. This sequence encodes CASSVTDSLSRGYTF.

CDR3 loop: CASRETSGAEQFF. CDR3 sequence (DNA): TGTGCCAGCAGGGAGACTAGCGGGGCTGAGCAGTTCTTC. The chain uses TRBV6-5 and TRBJ2-1, with 11 bases fitting TRBD2. Germline CDR1 MNHEY, CDR2 SVGAGI. The CDR3 sequence is 13 residues long. With V trimmed by 6 bases and J by 9 bases, 4 bases remained unmatched.

The chain is built from TRBV15 and TRBJ2-3; D unresolved. Germline V lookup: CDR1 LNHNV, CDR2 YYDKDF (reference sequence). There are 13 residues in the CDR3. V was clipped by 1 base and J by 5 bases, with 7 bases between them. The CDR3 bases are TGTGCCACCAGCAGAGCGAACCGAGATACGCAGTATTTT. This encodes CATSRANRDTQYF.

The rearrangement links TRBV13 to TRBJ2-7, with TRBD1 identical over 8 bases. CDR1 and CDR2 from the germline V gene are PRHDT and FYEKMQ (reference sequence). Unmatched junction bases numbered 9, after V lost 5 bases and J lost 9 bases. The CDR3 covers 13 residues. The CDR3 bases are TGTGCCAGCAGCCCCTCAGGGGGCGCAGGGCAGTACTTC. Its protein product is CASSPSGGAGQYF.

The chain is built from TRBV12-5 and TRBJ1-5; D ambiguous. Deletions cut 7 bases from V and 3 bases from J, with 13 bases between. Germline V lookup: CDR1 LGHNT, CDR2 FRNRAP. CDR3 length equals 14 residues. CDR3: CASDPQSPNQPQHF. In DNA, the CDR3 is TGTGCTAGTGACCCACAGAGCCCCAATCAGCCCCAGCATTTT.

The chain carries TRBV6-5 and TRBJ2-2, with 8 bases matching TRBD1. The germline V gene encodes CDR1 MNHEY and CDR2 SVGAGI. J gave up 7 bases and V 5 bases, and 9 bases lay outside the gene matches. The CDR3 has 15 residues. The CDR3 bases are TGTGCCAGCAGTCTTCCAACAGGGGGTGACGGGGAGCTGTTTTTT. Amino acids: CASSLPTGGDGELFF.

The chain is built from TRBV29-1 and TRBJ2-1; TRBD2 matches at 7 bases. Germline V gene data show CDR1 as SQVTM and CDR2 as ANQGSEA. With 7 bases clipped from V and 3 bases from J, the junction kept 6 bases outside the gene matches. The CDR3 loop spans 13 amino acids. The CDR3 nucleotides read TGCAGCGCTAGCGGACTGGACTACAATGAGCAGTTCTTC. The encoded protein is CSASGLDYNEQFF.

The chain uses TRBV4-2 and TRBJ1-2, with 8 bases aligning to TRBD1. This CDR3 is built from 17 residues. CDR1 and CDR2 from the germline V gene are LGHNA and YNFKEQ. V was clipped by 4 bases and J by 0 bases; unmatched bases: 10. The CDR3 bases are TGTGCCAGCAGCCCCCTAGACAGGGGTGGGTCTAACTATGGCTACACCTTC. As protein: CASSPLDRGGSNYGYTF.

This clone appeared once. Here the CDR3 reads CASSLQGQNYGYTF. The DNA for the CDR3 is TGCGCCAGCAGCTTGCAGGGGCAAAACTATGGCTACACCTTC. This chain connects TRBV5-1 to TRBJ1-2, with D maybe TRBD1 (6 bases). Germline CDR1 is SGHRS and CDR2 is YFSETQ. The CDR3 spans 14 residues. Trimming left V 1 base short and J 2 bases short, with 9 bases between. The full variable domain, in which reference TRBV5-1 and TRBJ1-2 provide the parts outside the CDR3, is KAGVTQTPRYLIKTRGQQVTLSCSPISGHRSVSWYQQTPGQGLQFLFEYFSETQRNKGNFPGRFSGRQFSNSRSEMNVSTLELGDSALYLCASSLQGQNYGYTFGSGTRLTVV.

This sequence joins TRBV27 and TRBJ2-3; tentatively, D is TRBD1 or TRBD2 (5 bases each). Germline V CDR1 and CDR2: MNHEY, SMNVEV (reference sequence). CDR3 length equals 14 residues. Trimming took off 3 bases at V and 4 bases at J, with 11 bases between the two ends. The CDR3 DNA is TGTGCCAGCAGTTTTCTCCGGGGCGCAGATACGCAGTATTTT. This encodes CASSFLRGADTQYF.

The CDR3, as DNA: TGTGCCAGCAGCTTAGGGGGCAGAAGCACAGATACGCAGTATTTT. This encodes CASSLGGRSTDTQYF. This chain connects TRBV7-9 to TRBJ2-3, with a tentative D call TRBD1 (5 bases). The germline CDR1 and CDR2 sequences are SEHNR and FQNEAQ (reference sequence). Trimming removed 1 base at V and 0 bases at J, with 8 bases between. The CDR3 spans 15 residues.

The chain combines TRBV19 with TRBJ1-4, with D uncertain. Trimming shortened V by 4 bases and J by 4 bases, and 13 bases separated the two germline ends. Looked up from germline, CDR1 is LNHDA and CDR2 is SQIVND (reference sequence). This CDR3 is built from 15 residues. The CDR3 nucleotides are TGTGCCAGTAGTAGGGCAGGCGACTATAATGAAAAACTGTTTTTT. Its translation: CASSRAGDYNEKLFF.

The chain couples TRBV5-6 to TRBJ2-5, with D tentatively TRBD1 (5 bases). From germline, CDR1 is SGHDT and CDR2 YYEEEE. Trimming shortened V by 1 base and J by 4 bases, and 11 bases separated the two germline ends. The CDR3 has 14 residues. The DNA for the CDR3 is TGTGCCAGCAGCTTGCAGGACATAGGAGAGACCCAGTACTTC. It yields the protein CASSLQDIGETQYF.